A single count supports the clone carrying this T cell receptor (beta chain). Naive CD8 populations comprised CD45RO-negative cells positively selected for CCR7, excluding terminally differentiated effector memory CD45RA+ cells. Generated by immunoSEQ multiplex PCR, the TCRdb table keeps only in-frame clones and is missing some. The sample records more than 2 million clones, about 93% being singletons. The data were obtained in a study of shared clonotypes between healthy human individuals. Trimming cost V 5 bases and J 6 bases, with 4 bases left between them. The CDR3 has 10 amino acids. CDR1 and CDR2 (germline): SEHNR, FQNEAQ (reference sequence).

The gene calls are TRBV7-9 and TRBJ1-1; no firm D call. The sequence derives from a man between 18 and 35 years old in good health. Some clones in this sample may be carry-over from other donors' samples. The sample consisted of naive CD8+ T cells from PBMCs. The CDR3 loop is CASSEPEAFF. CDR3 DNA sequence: TGTGCCAGCAGCGAGCCTGAAGCTTTCTTT.